These 18 T cell receptor beta chains were all obtained from the same sample, sequenced in a study of cytomegalovirus exposure and HLA in healthy donors. The PCR contained 60 Vbeta and 13 Jbeta primers. Repertoires were generated with immunoSEQ multiplex PCR, while TCRdb's copy carries only in-frame clones and drops some. Here the sample spans 130,000 or so clones, approximately 8.8% being singletons. The material sequenced was PBMCs. Receptor source: a man in his forties or fifties in good health and CMV-seronegative.

The V call is TRBV18, the J call TRBJ2-3; D perhaps matches TRBD1 (6 bases). This CDR3 comprises 16 residues. CDR1 and CDR2 from the germline V gene are KGHSH and LQKENI. Trimming left V 1 base short and J 0 bases short, with 11 bases between. The CDR3 nucleotides read TGTGCCAGCTCACCACAACAGGGCAAGAGCACAGATACGCAGTATTTT. Translation gives CASSPQQGKSTDTQYF.

This clone was seen a handful of times. The chain carries TRBV5-1 and TRBJ1-1; tentatively, D is TRBD1 (5 bases). The CDR3 contains 14 residues. V lost 5 bases, J lost 3 bases, and 14 bases lay in between. Germline CDR1 SGHRS, CDR2 YFSETQ. DNA for the CDR3: TGCGCCAGCAGACCTACAGGCGGGGACACTGAAGCTTTCTTT. It encodes CASRPTGGDTEAFF.

This rearrangement joins TRBV7-8 to TRBJ2-7, with TRBD2 matching 13 bases. Per the germline V gene, CDR1 is SGHVS and CDR2 is FQNEAQ. With 1 base clipped from V and 2 bases from J, the junction kept 8 bases outside the gene matches. This CDR3 comprises 18 residues. For the CDR3, the DNA is TGTGCCAGCAGCTTAGTCGGGACTAGCGGGGTAGGAGCCTACGAGCAGTACTTC. Amino acids: CASSLVGTSGVGAYEQYF.

This clone was counted only a few times. J is TRBJ2-5 and V is TRBV6-1; tentatively, D is TRBD2 (6 bases). The CDR3 is 14 amino acids. Germline-derived CDR1 and CDR2 are MNHNS and SASEGT. V was cut by 5 bases and J by 2 bases, with 12 bases left in between. The CDR3 nucleotides read TGTGCCAGCAGTCCTAGCGCGATACAAGAGACCCAGTACTTC. As protein: CASSPSAIQETQYF.

This clone was counted only a few times. The V call is TRBV28, the J call TRBJ2-7; D may be TRBD2 (6 bases). Germline CDR1 MDHEN, CDR2 SYDVKM. Trimming took 2 bases from V and 0 from J, leaving 11 bases between them. The CDR3 has 15 amino acids. The CDR3 protein is CASSLDPGVSYEQYF. The CDR3, as DNA: TGTGCCAGCAGTTTAGACCCGGGGGTCTCCTACGAGCAGTACTTC.

In its sample, this clone was seen a few times. The chain joins TRBV10-2 to TRBJ2-7, with 9 bases identical to TRBD1. The CDR3 spans 14 residues. Germline CDR1 is WSHSY and CDR2 is SAAADI. V was pared by 6 bases and J by 2 bases, with 5 bases of the junction left unmatched. CDR3 residues: CASRRGQGPYEQYF. Written as DNA, the CDR3 is TGCGCCAGCAGGAGGGGACAGGGACCCTACGAGCAGTACTTC.

This clone has just a few counts. The CDR3 is CASSPNTGSNYGYTF. In DNA, the CDR3 is TGTGCCAGCAGCCCCAACACGGGATCTAACTATGGCTACACCTTC. The chain uses TRBV6-4 and TRBJ1-2; no clear D gene. Germline loops: CDR1 MRHNA, CDR2 SNTAGT. Trimming removed 6 bases at V and 0 bases at J, with 14 bases between. The CDR3 length is 15 residues.

This clone has more than one count but fewer than ten. The rearrangement joins TRBV9 to TRBJ2-1, with D perhaps TRBD2 (7 bases). The CDR3 consists of 15 residues. V was pared by 0 bases and J by 8 bases, with 15 bases between. Germline assignment: CDR1 SGDLS and CDR2 YYNGEE. The CDR3 is CASSVAWGGGDEQFF. The CDR3 bases are TGTGCCAGCAGCGTAGCTTGGGGAGGGGGGGATGAGCAGTTCTTC.

This clone was counted only a few times. V usage is TRBV7-9 and J usage is TRBJ1-1; D unresolved. V shed 2 bases and J shed 6 bases, with 4 bases lying between them. The CDR3 spans 11 residues. CDR1 and CDR2 (germline): SEHNR, FQNEAQ (reference sequence). Written as DNA, the CDR3 is TGTGCCAGCAGCTTAACTGCTGAAGCTTTCTTT. Protein sequence: CASSLTAEAFF. Full variable domain (missing parts from reference TRBV7-9 and TRBJ1-1): DTGVSQNPRHKITKRGQNVTFRCDPISEHNRLYWYRQTLGQGPEFLTYFQNEAQLEKSRLLSDRFSAERPKGSFSTLEIQRTEQGDSAMYLCASSLTAEAFFGQGTRLTVV.

The V gene is TRBV5-6, the J gene TRBJ1-5; D is ambiguous. Germline V CDR1 and CDR2: SGHDT, YYEEEE. V lost 3 bases, J lost 0 bases, and 13 bases lay in between. The CDR3 loop spans 16 amino acids. The CDR3 nucleotides read TGTGCCAGCAGCTACCGAGGTAGTGTTAGCAATCAGCCCCAGCATTTT. Translating it yields CASSYRGSVSNQPQHF.

A word on this clone: One end of the junction varies from germline; a read error may be responsible. This chain connects TRBV5-6 to TRBJ2-6; no definite D call. There are 14 residues in the CDR3. CDR1 is SGHDT and CDR2 is YYEEEE in the germline V gene. The CDR3 spells CASSLISRANVLTF. The CDR3 DNA follows: TGTGCCAGCAGCTTAATCTCTCGGGCCAACGTCCTGACTTTC.

This clone was found a few times. The rearrangement links TRBV6-5 to TRBJ2-1; 7 bases are shared with TRBD1. V shed 6 bases and J 7 bases; nucleotides not matched to a gene: 9. The germline CDR1 and CDR2 sequences are MNHEY and SVGAGI. This CDR3 region has 14 residues. The CDR3 region is CASRRQGQLNEQFF. The CDR3 coding sequence is TGTGCCAGCAGAAGACAGGGACAACTAAATGAGCAGTTCTTC.

The table lists this clone with a few counts. The chain has TRBV29-1 and TRBJ2-7, with 9 bases matching TRBD1. V dropped 4 bases and J dropped 1; count of bases not matched to a gene: 5. Per the germline V gene, CDR1 is SQVTM and CDR2 is ANQGSEA. CDR3 length: 14 amino acids. CDR3 in amino acids: CSVAGTGTSYEQYF. CDR3 DNA: TGCAGCGTTGCCGGGACAGGGACGTCCTACGAGCAGTACTTC.

The genes are TRBV19 and TRBJ1-1; maybe TRBD1 (5 bases). Trimming took 1 base from V and 8 from J, leaving 20 bases between them. Germline V CDR1 and CDR2: LNHDA, SQIVND (reference sequence). The CDR3 runs 16 residues. In DNA form, the CDR3 reads TGTGCCAGTAGTATAGTAGACGTGGGACCGGCGGGAGAAGCTTTCTTT. Translating it yields CASSIVDVGPAGEAFF.

The table lists this clone with a few counts. The genes are TRBV6-1 and TRBJ1-2; tentative D call: TRBD1 (6 bases). With 5 bases removed from V and 2 bases from J, the gap between germline ends came to 12 bases. Germline V gives CDR1 MNHNS, CDR2 SASEGT. The CDR3 has 14 amino acids. The CDR3 protein is CASSFRTENYGYTF. For the CDR3, the DNA is TGTGCCAGCAGTTTTCGGACAGAGAACTATGGCTACACCTTC.

This clone showed up just a few times. The chain carries TRBV25-1 and TRBJ1-1, with D unclear. The CDR3 runs 14 residues. The V gene lost 0 bases and the J gene lost 2 bases, with 7 bases spanning the gap. Germline CDR1 and CDR2: MGHDK and SYGVNS. The CDR3 DNA reads TGTGCCAGCAGTGAATACCCGACTAACACTGAAGCTTTCTTT. It is translated as CASSEYPTNTEAFF. The entire variable domain, with the rest obtained from reference TRBV25-1 and TRBJ1-1, is as follows: EADIYQTPRYLVIGTGKKITLECSQTMGHDKMYWYQQDPGMELHLIHYSYGVNSTEKGDLSSESTVSRIRTEHFPLTLESARPSHTSQYLCASSEYPTNTEAFFGQGTRLTVV.

This chain connects TRBV29-1 to TRBJ2-5; TRBD2 matches 8 bases. Germline CDR1 is SQVTM and CDR2 is ANQGSEA. The ends lost 4 bases at V and 5 bases at J; junction bases unmatched: 6. The CDR3 extends over 13 amino acids. The CDR3 sequence: CSVASGGVETQYF. CDR3 in DNA: TGCAGCGTTGCAAGCGGGGGAGTTGAGACCCAGTACTTC.

V and J are TRBV5-5 and TRBJ2-6; D perhaps matches TRBD1 (6 bases). Looked up from germline, CDR1 is SGHKS and CDR2 is YYEKEE (reference sequence). This CDR3 spans 18 amino acids. The V gene lost 4 bases and the J gene lost 0 bases, with 17 bases spanning the gap. In DNA form, the CDR3 reads TGTGCCAGCAGCCGATTGACAGGCCTCACCTCTGGGGCCAACGTCCTGACTTTC. This codes for CASSRLTGLTSGANVLTF.